These 2 T cell receptor beta chains came from one sample sequenced in a study of T cell responses to AZD1222 COVID-19 vaccine. TCRdb's copy holds only in-frame clones and misses some; the assay was immunoSEQ multiplex PCR. The table shows about 120,000 clones, with 90% occurring only once. Here the sequenced sample was peripheral blood, taken on day 0 of MenACWY control vaccination. Every receptor here comes from an adult in good health.

The chain carries TRBV6-6 and TRBJ1-1, with D hard to call. Between the trimmed V and J ends, which lost 3 bases and 7 bases, there was a span of 9 bases. The CDR3 totals 12 residues. Germline V gives CDR1 MNHNY, CDR2 SVGAGI (reference sequence). The CDR3 loop is CASSYGSLEAFF. For the CDR3, the DNA is TGTGCCAGCAGTTATGGGAGCCTTGAAGCTTTCTTT.

The chain carries TRBV15 and TRBJ2-3; the D gene is possibly TRBD2 (6 bases). Trimming shortened V by 8 bases and J by 3 bases, and 18 bases separated the two germline ends. The CDR3 spans 15 residues. Germline V gene lookup returns CDR1 LNHNV and CDR2 YYDKDF (reference sequence). The CDR3 sequence: CATLNGSLRTDTQYF. CDR3 coding DNA: TGTGCCACCTTGAACGGGAGTTTGAGAACAGATACGCAGTATTTT.